The 8 T cell receptor beta chains below come from one sample, sequenced in a study of blood T cell repertoires in COVID-19. Profiled with immunoSEQ multiplex PCR; TCRdb holds only in-frame clones, not every one. Altogether about 180,000 clones are present, 86% being singletons, with the ten largest covering roughly 7%. The specimen was peripheral blood. Receptor source: a man in his fifties with active or convalescent COVID-19.

This chain uses TRBV10-3 with TRBJ2-1; TRBD1 might be the D (5 bases). Looked up from germline, CDR1 is ENHRY and CDR2 is SYGVKD. The germline V and J ends were trimmed by 0 bases and 1 base, with 19 bases remaining between them. The CDR3 is made up of 19 amino acids. CDR3 loop: CAISESKIAQGWSYNEQFF. The CDR3 DNA is TGTGCCATCAGTGAGTCAAAGATTGCGCAGGGATGGTCCTACAATGAGCAGTTCTTC.

The gene calls are TRBV28 and TRBJ2-4, with D possibly TRBD2 on 5 matching bases. V was trimmed by 6 bases and J by 5 bases, leaving 8 bases between them. The CDR3 loop spans 12 amino acids. The germline CDR1 and CDR2 sequences are MDHEN and SYDVKM. CDR3 amino acids: CASSLRENIQYF. The CDR3 bases are TGTGCCAGCAGCCTGCGGGAAAACATTCAGTACTTC.

This chain connects TRBV19 to TRBJ2-3; no reliable D call. The CDR3 sequence is 14 residues long. The germline V gene encodes CDR1 LNHDA and CDR2 SQIVND (reference sequence). Trimming took off 5 bases at V and 2 bases at J, with 11 bases between the two ends. The CDR3 DNA reads as TGTGCCAGTAGTCCACTACTCATCACAGATACGCAGTATTTT. Translating gives CASSPLLITDTQYF.

This chain connects TRBV9 to TRBJ2-6, with 11 bases aligning to TRBD1. The ends lost 0 bases at V and 5 bases at J; junction bases unmatched: 7. Per germline, CDR1 SGDLS and CDR2 YYNGEE. The CDR3 is 18 residues long. For the CDR3, the DNA is TGTGCCAGCAGCGTAGCCCGGGACAGGGGGGCGTGGGCCAACGTCCTGACTTTC. It yields the protein CASSVARDRGAWANVLTF.

The V call is TRBV6-2 or TRBV6-3, the J call TRBJ1-2; 9 nucleotides agree with TRBD1. There are 16 residues in the CDR3. The germline V gene encodes CDR1 MNHEY and CDR2 SVGEGT. The J segment lost 4 bases and the V segment lost 3 bases, leaving 9 bases of the junction unmatched. In DNA, the CDR3 is TGTGCCAGCAGTTATCCCGGGACAGGGATCGGCTATGGCTACACCTTC. Translated, it gives CASSYPGTGIGYGYTF.

The CDR3 protein is CASSGQDAPLHF. CDR3 nucleotide sequence: TGTGCCAGCAGCGGACAGGATGCACCCCTCCACTTT. The J gene is TRBJ1-6, the V gene TRBV2; 7 bases agree with TRBD1. V was pared by 6 bases and J by 11 bases, with 4 bases of the junction left unmatched. Germline V gives CDR1 SNHLY, CDR2 FYNNEI. The CDR3 loop spans 12 amino acids.

The gene calls are TRBV27 and TRBJ1-5, with TRBD1 identical over 7 bases. The germline CDR1 and CDR2 sequences are MNHEY and SMNVEV (reference sequence). This CDR3 spans 13 amino acids. The V gene end was trimmed by 6 bases and the J gene end by 4 bases; junction bases not matched to a gene: 3. CDR3 DNA: TGTGCCAGCAGCCAGGGACAGAATCAGCCCCAGCATTTT. Protein product: CASSQGQNQPQHF.

The gene calls are TRBV5-4 and TRBJ2-5; TRBD2 might be the D (6 bases). Deletions cut 2 bases from V and 2 bases from J, with 16 bases between. The CDR3 contains 16 residues. The germline gives CDR1 SGHNT, CDR2 YYREEE (reference sequence). CDR3 sequence: CASSLYPWREQETQYF. The CDR3 coding sequence is TGTGCCAGCAGCTTATACCCCTGGAGGGAACAAGAGACCCAGTACTTC.